The clone carrying this T cell receptor beta chain was counted only a few times. No antigen is known for it. Preparation of the TCRbeta library used unique molecular identifiers. TCRdb re-called the PCR reads through MiXCR, storing one row per CDR3 protein. The repertoire consists of about 440,000 distinct CDR3 sequences, with roughly 43% occurring once and the leading ten covering under 35%. This entry comes from a study of T-cell reconstitution after alpha-beta-depleted transplantation in children. Overall study findings and caveats: Newly produced T cells mostly accounted for T-cell counts and diversity one year post-transplant. The origin of alpha-beta T cells about two months after transplant was reportedly several hundred expanded graft clones.

This CDR3 has 16 amino acids. V shed 0 bases and J shed 5 bases, with 14 bases lying between them. Germline values: CDR1 KGHSH, CDR2 LQKENI. The origin of this receptor is a girl between 2 and 10 years old with aplastic anemia, due to receive a stem cell transplant. Specimen: PBMCs, collected before TCRalphabeta/CD19-depleted stem cell transplant. The rearrangement uses TRBV18 and TRBJ2-1; the D gene is possibly TRBD1 (6 bases). CDR3 region: CASSPPGVGAHNEQFF. As DNA, the CDR3 is TGTGCCAGCTCACCACCCGGGGTGGGGGCCCACAATGAGCAGTTCTTC.